This entry is about one T cell receptor beta chain. The data stem from a study of multiple sclerosis patients with progressive multifocal leukoencephalopathy. Time point here: before natalizumab initiation. TCRdb keeps only in-frame clones here, not all; method: immunoSEQ multiplex PCR. Here the sample spans fewer than 40,000 clones, about 89% being singletons. The CDR3 runs 15 residues. The V end lost 7 bases, the J end lost 2 bases, and 16 bases lay between the germline ends. Germline loops: CDR1 MNHNS, CDR2 SASEGT. The chain uses TRBV6-1 and TRBJ2-3; D gene uncertain. The sequencing sample was made of PBMCs. The source of this sequence is a human donor with multiple sclerosis. Here the CDR3 reads CASKLDGVVTDTQYF. CDR3 coding DNA: TGTGCCAGCAAGCTCGACGGCGTTGTCACAGATACGCAGTATTTT.